The next 27 T cell receptor beta chains were all read from a single sample in a study of blood T cell repertoires in COVID-19. Data came from immunoSEQ multiplex PCR; TCRdb stores just in-frame clones and leaves some out. The sample lists roughly 130,000 clones, about 87% occurring once. The sequenced material came from peripheral blood. The receptors here all came from a human donor with COVID-19, enrolled during active disease. The donor label of this sample is uncertain.

The chain joins TRBV5-1 to TRBJ2-1; weak D call: TRBD2 (5 bases). The CDR3 totals 15 residues. Germline CDR1 is SGHRS and CDR2 is YFSETQ. The V end was cut by 0 bases, the J end by 0 bases, with 7 bases between. The CDR3 coding sequence is TGCGCCAGCAGCTTGGTAGGGAGCTCCTACAATGAGCAGTTCTTC. It yields the protein CASSLVGSSYNEQFF.

The rearrangement joins TRBV11-2 to TRBJ2-7; D not resolved. From germline, CDR1 is SGHAT and CDR2 FQNNGV. Trimming took off 4 bases at V and 3 bases at J, with 7 bases between the two ends. The CDR3 has 12 residues. CDR3 region: CASSSWSYEQYF. In DNA, the CDR3 is TGTGCCAGCAGCTCATGGAGCTACGAGCAGTACTTC.

The chain is built from TRBV5-4 and TRBJ1-2; 9 positions match TRBD1. V was pared by 3 bases and J by 8 bases, with 11 bases of the junction left unmatched. CDR1 is SGHNT, CDR2 YYREEE, per germline (reference sequence). There are 15 residues in the CDR3. The CDR3 loop is CASSSRTGGELGYTF. CDR3 nucleotide sequence: TGTGCCAGCAGCTCCCGAACAGGGGGCGAACTGGGCTACACCTTC.

The chain recombines TRBV4-2 with TRBJ1-4, with D perhaps matching TRBD1 (5 bases). V lost 0 bases and J lost 6, with 11 bases in between. CDR3 length: 15 amino acids. The germline V gene has CDR1 LGHNA and CDR2 YNFKEQ. Here the CDR3 DNA reads TGTGCCAGCAGCCAAGATCTCAGGGTCTATGAAAAACTGTTTTTT. Amino acid sequence: CASSQDLRVYEKLFF.

Only one count was recorded for this clone. The rearrangement joins TRBV4-2 to TRBJ2-5; 8 bases agree with TRBD2. Germline CDR1 is LGHNA and CDR2 is YNFKEQ. Germline trimming cut 4 bases from V and 3 bases from J; bases unmatched to any gene: 10. The CDR3 runs 16 residues. The CDR3 loop reads CASSRAGTREEETQYF. DNA for the CDR3: TGTGCCAGCAGCCGTGCCGGGACTAGGGAGGAAGAGACCCAGTACTTC.

The table lists this clone with a few counts. The sample contains more than one DNA sequence encoding this CDR3. The chain is built from TRBV28 and TRBJ1-1; possibly TRBD1 for D (5 bases). CDR3 length equals 12 residues. Per germline, CDR1 MDHEN and CDR2 SYDVKM. V lost 4 bases and J lost 5, with 8 bases in between. The CDR3 DNA follows: TGTGCCAGCAGTTCGCCAGGGACTGAAGCTTTCTTT. Translated, it gives CASSSPGTEAFF.

The gene calls are TRBV14 and TRBJ1-1, with a weak D call TRBD1 (5 bases). CDR3 length equals 15 residues. V was clipped by 2 bases and J by 5 bases, with 15 bases between them. Germline CDR1 is SGHDN and CDR2 is FVKESK. The chain's CDR3 is CASSQSFGGVTEAFF. The CDR3 DNA reads as TGTGCCAGCAGCCAATCGTTCGGGGGAGTGACTGAAGCTTTCTTT.

The V and J genes are TRBV5-5 and TRBJ2-3, with TRBD1 as a possible D gene (6 bases). V lost 0 bases to trimming and J lost 2 bases, with 13 bases between them. CDR3 length: 16 residues. Per germline, CDR1 SGHKS and CDR2 YYEKEE (reference sequence). DNA for the CDR3: TGTGCCAGCAGCTTGGGTGCGGACAGCCTCACAGATACGCAGTATTTT. This translates into CASSLGADSLTDTQYF.

The chain couples TRBV24-1 to TRBJ2-5, with D possibly TRBD1 on 6 matching bases. Trimming took 3 bases from V and 4 from J, leaving 17 bases between them. Germline values: CDR1 KGHDR, CDR2 SFDVKD. The length of the CDR3 is 16 residues. CDR3 sequence reads: CATSDTRQVGRETQYF. CDR3 DNA: TGTGCCACCAGTGATACCCGACAGGTGGGCCGAGAGACCCAGTACTTC.

This chain uses TRBV4-2 with TRBJ2-7; D gene uncertain. CDR1 LGHNA and CDR2 YNFKEQ come from the germline V gene. V was shortened by 1 base and J by 5 bases, with 9 bases between the two germline ends. This CDR3 has 13 amino acids. The CDR3 sequence: CASSQVRGDEQYF. The CDR3 bases are TGTGCCAGCAGCCAAGTAAGAGGAGACGAGCAGTACTTC.

This chain joins TRBV5-1 and TRBJ2-2; 7 bases match TRBD1. Per the germline V gene, CDR1 is SGHRS and CDR2 is YFSETQ. Germline trimming cut 6 bases from V and 3 bases from J; bases unmatched to any gene: 5. There are 14 residues in the CDR3. CDR3 bases: TGCGCCAGCACGCCGGGACAGCACACCGGGGAGCTGTTTTTT. Its translation is CASTPGQHTGELFF.

The chain combines TRBV5-1 with TRBJ2-1, with 7 bases that match TRBD1. Germline CDR1 reads SGHRS; CDR2 reads YFSETQ. Trimming took 4 bases from V and 7 from J; bases not matched to a gene: 14. CDR3 length: 16 residues. CDR3 protein: CASSRSTGAFLNEQFF. CDR3 nucleotide sequence: TGCGCCAGCAGCCGCTCTACAGGGGCGTTCCTAAATGAGCAGTTCTTC.

Turning to this clone: The junction does not match germline at one end; this may be a read error. J is TRBJ2-7 and V is TRBV19; D is possibly TRBD2 (5 bases). This CDR3 region has 15 residues. CDR1 LNHDA and CDR2 SQIVND come from the germline V gene (reference sequence). CDR3 coding DNA: TGTGCCAGTAGCATAGGGCGGACTCTGCCCTACGAGCAGTACTTC. Its translation is CASSIGRTLPYEQYF.

The chain is built from TRBV3-1 (or the pseudogene TRBV3-2) and TRBJ1-2; possible D gene TRBD1, 6 bases. The V end lost 1 base, the J end lost 3 bases, and 12 bases lay between the germline ends. The germline CDR1 and CDR2 sequences are LGHDT and YNNKEL (reference sequence). The CDR3 is 15 residues long. CDR3 in amino acids: CASSQARRQDYGYTF. The CDR3 nucleotides are TGTGCCAGCAGCCAAGCAAGGCGACAGGACTATGGCTACACCTTC.

This chain joins TRBV7-9 and TRBJ1-2, with no clear D. The CDR3 has 14 residues. Trimming shortened V by 2 bases and J by 1 base, and 8 bases separated the two germline ends. Per the germline V gene, CDR1 is SEHNR and CDR2 is FQNEAQ (reference sequence). Here the CDR3 DNA reads TGTGCCAGCAGCTTAAGGCGGGTTAACTATGGCTACACCTTC. It yields the protein CASSLRRVNYGYTF.

About this clone itself: The identical CDR3 is also encoded by other nucleotide sequences in the sample. The chain combines TRBV3-1 (or the pseudogene TRBV3-2) with TRBJ2-3, with 8 positions matching TRBD2. The CDR3 covers 15 residues. V shed 4 bases and J 0 bases; nucleotides not matched to a gene: 3. In germline, CDR1 is LGHDT, CDR2 YNNKEL (reference sequence). CDR3 sequence (DNA): TGTGCCAGCAGCCCCACTAGCGGCAGCACAGATACGCAGTATTTT. It yields the protein CASSPTSGSTDTQYF.

The chain uses TRBV6-5 and TRBJ1-1, with 9 bases fitting TRBD1. The J segment lost 5 bases and the V segment lost 6 bases, leaving 4 bases of the junction unmatched. The germline gives CDR1 MNHEY, CDR2 SVGAGI. The CDR3 is 13 residues long. The CDR3: CASRPGQGTEAFF. The DNA for the CDR3 is TGTGCCAGCAGGCCCGGACAGGGGACTGAAGCTTTCTTT.

The CDR3 region has the DNA TGTGCCAGCAGTTTTGAAGCGGGGGGGCCATACGAGCAGTACTTC. It specifies CASSFEAGGPYEQYF. The V and J genes are TRBV6-5 and TRBJ2-7; TRBD2 agrees at 10 bases. CDR3 size: 15 residues. Germline values: CDR1 MNHEY, CDR2 SVGAGI. Germline trimming cut 4 bases from V and 4 bases from J; bases unmatched to any gene: 7.

The chain links TRBV5-1 to TRBJ2-1, with TRBD1 matching over 8 bases. The CDR3 loop spans 15 amino acids. The J segment lost 2 bases and the V segment lost 4 bases, leaving 5 bases of the junction unmatched. In germline, CDR1 is SGHRS, CDR2 YFSETQ. This chain's CDR3 is CASSLTGATYNEQFF. CDR3 nucleotides: TGCGCCAGCAGCCTGACAGGGGCCACCTACAATGAGCAGTTCTTC.

The CDR3 DNA follows: TGCGCCAGCAGTGACCGGGACTCAAGAACAGATACGCAGTATTTT. Amino acid sequence: CASSDRDSRTDTQYF. The chain combines TRBV10-2 with TRBJ2-3; TRBD2 might be the D (6 bases). CDR3 length: 15 residues. Germline V lookup: CDR1 WSHSY, CDR2 SAAADI. Between the trimmed V and J ends, which lost 3 bases and 3 bases, there was a span of 13 bases.

This clone was picked up one time. As DNA, the CDR3 is TGTGCCAGCAGCCCCCAAGGAGGGACCAACTATGGCTACACCTTC. Translated: CASSPQGGTNYGYTF. V gene TRBV7-3 combines with J gene TRBJ1-2, with D possibly being TRBD1 (5 bases). The V end was cut by 5 bases, the J end by 2 bases, with 15 bases between. This CDR3 region has 15 residues. Germline V lookup: CDR1 SGHTA, CDR2 FQGTGA.

The CDR3 sequence: CASSSTGVGNTIYF. The CDR3 DNA reads TGTGCCAGCAGCTCTACAGGGGTAGGAAACACCATATATTTT. The chain uses TRBV7-2 and TRBJ1-3; 7 nucleotides line up with TRBD1. This CDR3 region has 14 residues. CDR1 and CDR2 (germline): SGHTA, FQGNSA. V was clipped by 4 bases and J by 4 bases; unmatched bases: 4.

V usage is TRBV29-1 and J usage is TRBJ1-2; D gene ambiguous. Germline V gene data show CDR1 as SQVTM and CDR2 as ANQGSEA. Trimming cost V 7 bases and J 2 bases, with 8 bases left between them. The length of the CDR3 is 11 residues. The CDR3 reads CSAQMNYGYTF. The CDR3 DNA follows: TGCAGCGCCCAGATGAACTATGGCTACACCTTC. The variable domain in full, with the rest retrieved from reference TRBV29-1 and TRBJ1-2, is SAVISQKPSRDICQRGTSLTIQCQVDSQVTMMFWYRQQPGQSLTLIATANQGSEATYESGFVIDKFPISRPNLTFSTLTVSNMSPEDSSIYLCSAQMNYGYTFGSGTRLTVV.

The rearrangement links TRBV12-3 or TRBV12-4 to TRBJ1-1; no clear D. The CDR3 runs 13 residues. The V end lost 2 bases, the J end lost 0 bases, and 4 bases lay between the germline ends. In nucleotides, the CDR3 is TGTGCCAGCAGTTTATCTCTGAACACTGAAGCTTTCTTT. Its translation is CASSLSLNTEAFF.

This clone occurred a few times. The chain uses TRBV6-5 and TRBJ1-2, with 10 bases identical to TRBD1. After removal of 5 bases from V and 6 bases from J, the junction contained 6 bases not matched to a gene. The germline V gene encodes CDR1 MNHEY and CDR2 SVGAGI. This CDR3 has 14 residues. For the CDR3, the DNA is TGTGCCAGCAGTAGCAGACAGGGGGCGAATGGCTACACCTTC. Its translation: CASSSRQGANGYTF.

This clone occurred once. The chain links TRBV6-5 to TRBJ1-2, with D tentatively TRBD1 (6 bases). V was shortened by 5 bases and J by 12 bases, with 16 bases between the two germline ends. The length of the CDR3 is 12 residues. The germline V gene has CDR1 MNHEY and CDR2 SVGAGI. CDR3 coding DNA: TGTGCCAGCAGTAAGCCAGGGGCCGAGAACACCTTC. As protein: CASSKPGAENTF.

The genes are TRBV11-2 and TRBJ2-7; D remains unclear. V was clipped by 4 bases and J by 7 bases, with 11 bases between them. Germline assignment: CDR1 SGHAT and CDR2 FQNNGV. The CDR3 has 12 amino acids. The DNA of the CDR3 is TGTGCCAGCAGCTCAATTCTATCTGAGCAGTACTTC. Translating gives CASSSILSEQYF.